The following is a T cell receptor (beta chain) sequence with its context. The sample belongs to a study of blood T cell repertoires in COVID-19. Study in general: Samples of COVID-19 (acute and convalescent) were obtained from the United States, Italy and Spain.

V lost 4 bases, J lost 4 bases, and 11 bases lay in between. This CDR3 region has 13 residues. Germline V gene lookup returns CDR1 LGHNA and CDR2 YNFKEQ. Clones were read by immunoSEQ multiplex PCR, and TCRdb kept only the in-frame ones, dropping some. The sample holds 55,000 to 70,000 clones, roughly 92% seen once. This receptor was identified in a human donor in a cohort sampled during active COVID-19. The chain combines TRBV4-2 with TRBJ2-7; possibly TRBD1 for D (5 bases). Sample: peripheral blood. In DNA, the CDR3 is TGTGCCAGCAGCCTCCAGGGTTCTTACGAGCAGTACTTC. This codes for CASSLQGSYEQYF.